This T cell receptor beta chain appears in the sequencing data of a study of blood T cell repertoires in COVID-19. Study summary: Samples came from the United States, Italy and Spain, spanning acute and convalescent COVID-19. Sample material is recorded as cDNA or gDNA derived from T cells, B-cell-depleted T cells, or PBMCs.

Profiled with immunoSEQ multiplex PCR; TCRdb holds only in-frame clones, not every one. The profile covers roughly 200,000 clones, with roughly 89% appearing a single time and less than 4% taken by the ten largest. The V end lost 5 bases, the J end lost 0 bases, and 13 bases lay between the germline ends. Germline loops: CDR1 SGHTA, CDR2 FQGNSA. CDR3 size: 15 residues. Participants were aged about 18 to 90 years, lived in around 25 US areas, and enrolled virtually. Clinical history reported by participants formed the basis on which cohorts were assigned. The sample taken for sequencing was PBMCs or T cells enriched from blood (not recorded which). This receptor was obtained from a young woman with acute COVID-19. This rearrangement joins TRBV7-2 to TRBJ1-1; D might be TRBD1 (5 bases). The CDR3 DNA reads as TGTGCCAGCAGCGCAAACGGGGGTATGAACACTGAAGCTTTCTTT. Protein: CASSANGGMNTEAFF.